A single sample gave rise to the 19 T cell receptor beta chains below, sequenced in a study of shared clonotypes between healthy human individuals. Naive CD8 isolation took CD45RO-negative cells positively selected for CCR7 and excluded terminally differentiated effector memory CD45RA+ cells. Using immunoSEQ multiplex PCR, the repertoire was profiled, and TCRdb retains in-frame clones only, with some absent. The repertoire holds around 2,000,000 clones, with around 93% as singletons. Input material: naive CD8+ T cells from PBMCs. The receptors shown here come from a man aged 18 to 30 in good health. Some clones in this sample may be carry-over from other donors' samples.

CDR3 in amino acids: CASSEGFSGANVLTF. DNA of the CDR3: TGTGCCAGCAGTGAAGGGTTCTCTGGGGCCAACGTCCTGACTTTC. The chain is built from TRBV2 and TRBJ2-6; no reliable D call. The length of the CDR3 is 15 residues. CDR1 and CDR2 from the germline V gene are SNHLY and FYNNEI. Between the trimmed V and J ends, which lost 1 base and 0 bases, there was a span of 4 bases.

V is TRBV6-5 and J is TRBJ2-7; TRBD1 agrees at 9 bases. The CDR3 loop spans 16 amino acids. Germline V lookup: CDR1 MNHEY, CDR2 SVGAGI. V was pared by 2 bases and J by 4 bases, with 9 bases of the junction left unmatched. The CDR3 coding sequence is TGTGCCAGCAGTTACCCTACCGGGACAGGGTCGTACGAGCAGTACTTC. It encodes CASSYPTGTGSYEQYF.

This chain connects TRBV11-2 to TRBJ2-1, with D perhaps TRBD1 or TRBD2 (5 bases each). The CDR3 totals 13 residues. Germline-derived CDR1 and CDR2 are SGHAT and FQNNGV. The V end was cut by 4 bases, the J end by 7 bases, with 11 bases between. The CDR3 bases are TGTGCCAGCAGCTGGGACCTTGTGAATGAGCAGTTCTTC. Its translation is CASSWDLVNEQFF.

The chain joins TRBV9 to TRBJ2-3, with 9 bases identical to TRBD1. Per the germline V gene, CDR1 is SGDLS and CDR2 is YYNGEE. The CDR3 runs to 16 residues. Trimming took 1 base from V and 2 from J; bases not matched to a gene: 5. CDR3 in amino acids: CASSVLGTGPTDTQYF. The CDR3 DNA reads TGTGCCAGCAGCGTATTGGGGACAGGGCCCACAGATACGCAGTATTTT.

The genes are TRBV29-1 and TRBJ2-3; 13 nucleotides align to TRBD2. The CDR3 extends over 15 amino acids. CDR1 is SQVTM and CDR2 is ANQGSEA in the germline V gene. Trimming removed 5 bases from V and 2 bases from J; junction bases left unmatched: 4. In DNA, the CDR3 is TGCAGCGTTCGGGGACTAGCGGGGCCCACAGATACGCAGTATTTT. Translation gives CSVRGLAGPTDTQYF.

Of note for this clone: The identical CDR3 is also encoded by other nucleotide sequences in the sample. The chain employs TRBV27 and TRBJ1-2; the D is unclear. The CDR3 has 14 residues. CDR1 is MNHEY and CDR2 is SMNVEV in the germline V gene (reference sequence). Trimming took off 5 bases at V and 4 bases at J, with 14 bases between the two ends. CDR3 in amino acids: CASSPRTALYGYTF. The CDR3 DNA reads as TGTGCCAGCAGTCCCAGGACGGCGCTCTATGGCTACACCTTC.

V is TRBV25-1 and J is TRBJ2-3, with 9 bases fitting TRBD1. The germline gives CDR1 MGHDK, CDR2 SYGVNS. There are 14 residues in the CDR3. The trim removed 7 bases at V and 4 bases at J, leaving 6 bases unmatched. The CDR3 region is CASTGDRAADTQYF. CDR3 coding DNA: TGTGCCAGCACGGGGGACAGGGCAGCAGATACGCAGTATTTT. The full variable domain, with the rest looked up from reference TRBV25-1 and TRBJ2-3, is EADIYQTPRYLVIGTGKKITLECSQTMGHDKMYWYQQDPGMELHLIHYSYGVNSTEKGDLSSESTVSRIRTEHFPLTLESARPSHTSQYLCASTGDRAADTQYFGPGTRLTVL.

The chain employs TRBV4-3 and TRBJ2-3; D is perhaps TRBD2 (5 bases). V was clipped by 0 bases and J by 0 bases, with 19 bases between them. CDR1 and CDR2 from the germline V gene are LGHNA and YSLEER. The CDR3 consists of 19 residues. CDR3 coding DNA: TGCGCCAGCAGCCAAGATTTTCCGGGGTCGATCTCCAGCACAGATACGCAGTATTTT. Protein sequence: CASSQDFPGSISSTDTQYF.

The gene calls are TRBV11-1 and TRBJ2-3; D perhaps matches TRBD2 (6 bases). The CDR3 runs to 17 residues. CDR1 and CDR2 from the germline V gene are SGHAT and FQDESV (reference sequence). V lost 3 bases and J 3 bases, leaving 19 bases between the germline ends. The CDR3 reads CASSLGRGGRRTDTQYF. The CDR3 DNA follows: TGTGCCAGCAGCTTGGGGCGAGGAGGGAGAAGGACAGATACGCAGTATTTT.

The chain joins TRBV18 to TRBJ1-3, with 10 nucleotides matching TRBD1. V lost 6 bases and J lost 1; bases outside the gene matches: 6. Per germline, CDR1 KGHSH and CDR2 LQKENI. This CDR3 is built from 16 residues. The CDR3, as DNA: TGTGCCAGCTCCGCGGACAGGGGGATATCTGGAAACACCATATATTTT. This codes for CASSADRGISGNTIYF.

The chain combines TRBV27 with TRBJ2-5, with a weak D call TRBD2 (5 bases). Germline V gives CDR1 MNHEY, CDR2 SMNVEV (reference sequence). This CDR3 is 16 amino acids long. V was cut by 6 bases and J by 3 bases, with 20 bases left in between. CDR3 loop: CASRPFREGVKETQYF. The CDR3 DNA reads TGTGCCAGCAGGCCGTTTCGAGAGGGAGTTAAAGAGACCCAGTACTTC.

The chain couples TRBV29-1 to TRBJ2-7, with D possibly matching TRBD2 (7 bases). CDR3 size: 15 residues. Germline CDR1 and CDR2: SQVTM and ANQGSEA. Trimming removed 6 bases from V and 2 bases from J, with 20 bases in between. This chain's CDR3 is CSVQGGAGRAYEQYF. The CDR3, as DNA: TGCAGCGTCCAAGGGGGGGCAGGCCGTGCCTACGAGCAGTACTTC.

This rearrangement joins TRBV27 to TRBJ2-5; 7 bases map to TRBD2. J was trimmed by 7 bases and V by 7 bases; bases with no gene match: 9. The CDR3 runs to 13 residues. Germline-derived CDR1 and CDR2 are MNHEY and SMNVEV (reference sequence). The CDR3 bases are TGTGCCAGCAAAACAAGGGAGCGGGGGACCCAGTACTTC. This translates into CASKTRERGTQYF.

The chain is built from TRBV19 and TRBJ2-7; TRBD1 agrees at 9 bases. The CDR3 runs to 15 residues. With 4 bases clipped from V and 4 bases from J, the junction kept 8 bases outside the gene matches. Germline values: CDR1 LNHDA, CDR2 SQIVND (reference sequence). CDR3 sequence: CASSTVGQGRYEQYF. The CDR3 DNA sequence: TGTGCCAGTAGTACGGTGGGACAGGGCCGATACGAGCAGTACTTC.

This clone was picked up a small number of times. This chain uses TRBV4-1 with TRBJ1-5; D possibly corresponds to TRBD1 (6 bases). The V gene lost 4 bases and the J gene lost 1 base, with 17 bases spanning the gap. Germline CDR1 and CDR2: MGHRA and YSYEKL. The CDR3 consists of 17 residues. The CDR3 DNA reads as TGCGCCAGCAGCCTAGTGCAGATCGGGACAAGCAATCAGCCCCAGCATTTT. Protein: CASSLVQIGTSNQPQHF.

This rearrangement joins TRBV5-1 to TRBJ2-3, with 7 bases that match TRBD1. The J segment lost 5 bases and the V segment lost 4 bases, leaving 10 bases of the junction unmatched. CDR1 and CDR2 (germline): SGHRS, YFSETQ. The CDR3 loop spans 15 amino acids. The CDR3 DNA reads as TGCGCCAGCAGCCTAGGGGGCGCGGTGGAAGATACGCAGTATTTT. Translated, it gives CASSLGGAVEDTQYF.

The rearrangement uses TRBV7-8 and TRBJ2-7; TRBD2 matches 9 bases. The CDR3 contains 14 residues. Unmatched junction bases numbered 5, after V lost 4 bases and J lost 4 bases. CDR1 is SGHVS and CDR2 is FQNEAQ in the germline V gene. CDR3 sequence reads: CASSSGLATYEQYF. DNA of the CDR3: TGTGCCAGCAGCTCCGGACTAGCGACGTACGAGCAGTACTTC.

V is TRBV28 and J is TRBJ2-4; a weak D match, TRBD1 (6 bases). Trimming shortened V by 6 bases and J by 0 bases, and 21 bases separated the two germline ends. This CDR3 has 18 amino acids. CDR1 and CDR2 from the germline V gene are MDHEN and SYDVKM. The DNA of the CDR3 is TGTGCCAGCAGGTACTCCAGACAGGCTGCCCTAGCCAAAAACATTCAGTACTTC. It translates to CASRYSRQAALAKNIQYF. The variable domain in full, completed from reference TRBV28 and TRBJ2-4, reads DVKVTQSSRYLVKRTGEKVFLECVQDMDHENMFWYRQDPGLGLRLIYFSYDVKMKEKGDIPEGYSVSREKKERFSLILESASTNQTSMYLCASRYSRQAALAKNIQYFGAGTRLSVL.

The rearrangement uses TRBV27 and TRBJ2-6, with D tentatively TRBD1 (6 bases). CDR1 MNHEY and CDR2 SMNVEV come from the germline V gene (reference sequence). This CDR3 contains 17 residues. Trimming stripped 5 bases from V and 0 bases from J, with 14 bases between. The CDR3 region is CASSPYPRGSGANVLTF. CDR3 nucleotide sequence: TGTGCCAGCAGTCCTTACCCCAGGGGCTCTGGGGCCAACGTCCTGACTTTC.